Described below is a single TCR beta chain sequence and its context. The data were obtained in a study of T cell changes during pregnancy in multiple sclerosis. The germline V and J ends were trimmed by 0 bases and 6 bases, with 14 bases remaining between them. CDR1 is MNHEY and CDR2 is SMNVEV in the germline V gene (reference sequence). The CDR3 totals 15 residues. The data were produced by immunoSEQ multiplex PCR, yet TCRdb's version contains in-frame clones alone and is incomplete. The sample contains about 46,000 clones, more than 85% of which appear only once. The TCR sequence derives from a female donor with multiple sclerosis, enrolled in a pregnancy study. The chain combines TRBV27 with TRBJ1-2; possible D gene TRBD1, 6 bases. The material was CD8+ T cells from peripheral blood mononuclear cells, obtained in the second trimester of pregnancy. CDR3 loop: CASSLSARGADGYTF. CDR3 in DNA: TGTGCCAGCAGTTTATCGGCCCGGGGGGCAGATGGCTACACCTTC.